A single sample gave rise to the 9 T cell receptor beta chains below, sequenced in a study of T cell responses to AZD1222 COVID-19 vaccine listed by TCRdb under 2021. The library was produced with the immunoSEQ multiplex PCR assay. TCRdb's version of the immuneACCESS table is confined to in-frame rearrangements and falls short of the full clone set. An unresolved V gene accounts for under half of the shortfall where checked; the remainder is of unknown origin. The sample profile shows under 130,000 clones; 70% to 90% of them were found once. About 2.5% of the sample lies in the top ten. This sample's time point label indicates: baseline before first vaccination. The sample was peripheral blood, taken on day 0 of AZD1222 vaccination. These receptor sequences come from an adult in good health.

This chain uses TRBV10-2 with TRBJ2-6, with D unresolved. The CDR3 has 15 residues. Germline CDR1 reads WSHSY; CDR2 reads SAAADI. V was trimmed by 3 bases and J by 0 bases, leaving 6 bases between them. The CDR3 coding sequence is TGCGCCAGCAGTGACGGAAACTCTGGGGCCAACGTCCTGACTTTC. Encoded protein: CASSDGNSGANVLTF.

The chain links TRBV5-4 to TRBJ1-2; no reliable D call. The CDR3 consists of 16 residues. V lost 4 bases to trimming and J lost 6 bases, with 22 bases between them. Germline V gives CDR1 SGHNT, CDR2 YYREEE (reference sequence). The CDR3 coding sequence is TGTGCCAGCAGCGTGAACGCACGGGAGATAGGCGATGGCTACACCTTC. Its translation: CASSVNAREIGDGYTF. Complete variable domain (other parts from reference TRBV5-4 and TRBJ1-2): ETGVTQSPTHLIKTRGQQVTLRCSSQSGHNTVSWYQQALGQGPQFIFQYYREEENGRGNFPPRFSGLQFPNYSSELNVNALELDDSALYLCASSVNAREIGDGYTFGSGTRLTVV.

The count of this clone is one. The rearrangement uses TRBV14 and TRBJ2-1, with 8 bases lining up with TRBD2. J lost 2 bases, V lost 4 bases, and 4 bases had no gene match. This CDR3 spans 15 amino acids. Germline CDR1 SGHDN, CDR2 FVKESK. CDR3: CASSRVGGAYNEQFF. CDR3 coding DNA: TGTGCCAGCAGCCGCGTCGGGGGGGCCTACAATGAGCAGTTCTTC. Complete variable domain (other parts from reference TRBV14 and TRBJ2-1): EAGVTQFPSHSVIEKGQTVTLRCDPISGHDNLYWYRRVMGKEIKFLLHFVKESKQDESGMPNNRFLAERTGGTYSTLKVQPAELEDSGVYFCASSRVGGAYNEQFFGPGTRLTVL.

The V and J genes are TRBV27 and TRBJ2-5; 12 bases line up with TRBD2. V lost 8 bases, J lost 2 bases, and 3 bases stayed unmatched. The CDR3 runs to 14 residues. Germline CDR1 and CDR2: MNHEY and SMNVEV (reference sequence). The CDR3, as DNA: TGTGCCAGCGGACTAGCGGGATCGCAAGAGACCCAGTACTTC. It codes for CASGLAGSQETQYF.

This chain links TRBV25-1 with TRBJ2-3; maybe TRBD2 (6 bases). CDR1 is MGHDK, CDR2 SYGVNS, per germline. The CDR3 sequence is 16 residues long. V lost 5 bases and J 2 bases, leaving 17 bases between the germline ends. The CDR3: CASSTPLRGNTDTQYF. CDR3 bases: TGTGCCAGCAGTACCCCTCTGCGGGGTAACACAGATACGCAGTATTTT.

The V gene is TRBV4-1, the J gene TRBJ2-3; unclear D gene. Trimming shortened V by 1 base and J by 4 bases, and 0 bases separated the two germline ends. CDR3 length: 11 amino acids. Germline V CDR1 and CDR2: MGHRA, YSYEKL. The CDR3 sequence is CASSQADTQYF. In DNA, the CDR3 is TGCGCCAGCAGCCAAGCAGATACGCAGTATTTT.

This chain links TRBV5-6 with TRBJ1-4; D remains unclear. Trimming pared 3 bases from V and 5 bases from J, leaving 14 bases between. Looked up from germline, CDR1 is SGHDT and CDR2 is YYEEEE. CDR3 length: 15 amino acids. The CDR3 loop is CASSSTITQNEKLFF. In DNA form, the CDR3 reads TGTGCCAGCAGCTCTACAATTACGCAGAATGAAAAACTGTTTTTT.

CDR3: CASSQFRDSNTEAFF. CDR3 in DNA: TGTGCCAGCAGCCAATTTAGGGACAGCAACACTGAAGCTTTCTTT. The rearrangement links TRBV16 to TRBJ1-1; the match to TRBD1 covers 7 bases. The CDR3 has 15 amino acids. V shed 1 base, J shed 2 bases, and the junction held 4 bases outside the gene matches. Looked up from germline, CDR1 is KGHSY and CDR2 is FQNENV.

The rearrangement joins TRBV25-1 to TRBJ2-1; tentatively, D is TRBD2 (6 bases). Germline V gives CDR1 MGHDK, CDR2 SYGVNS. CDR3 length: 18 residues. V was clipped by 4 bases and J by 4 bases, with 23 bases between them. The CDR3 nucleotides are TGTGCCAGCAGTGGACCCAGTGATTGGGGACTGGAATACAATGAGCAGTTCTTC. Protein sequence: CASSGPSDWGLEYNEQFF.